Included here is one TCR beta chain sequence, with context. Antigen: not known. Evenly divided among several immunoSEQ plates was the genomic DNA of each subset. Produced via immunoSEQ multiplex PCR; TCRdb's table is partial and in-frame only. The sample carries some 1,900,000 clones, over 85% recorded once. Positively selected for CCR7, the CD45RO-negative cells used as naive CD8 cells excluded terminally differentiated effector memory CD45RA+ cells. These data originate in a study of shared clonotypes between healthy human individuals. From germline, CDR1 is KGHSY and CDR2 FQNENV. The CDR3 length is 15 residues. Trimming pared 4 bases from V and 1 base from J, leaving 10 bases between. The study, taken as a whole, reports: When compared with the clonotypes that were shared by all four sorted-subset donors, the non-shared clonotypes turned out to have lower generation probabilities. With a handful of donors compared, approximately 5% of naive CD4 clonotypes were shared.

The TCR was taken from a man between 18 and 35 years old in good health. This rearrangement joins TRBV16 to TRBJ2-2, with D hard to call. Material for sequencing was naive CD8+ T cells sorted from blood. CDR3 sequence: CASSRLSVNTGELFF. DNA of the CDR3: TGTGCCAGCAGCCGACTCTCAGTGAACACCGGGGAGCTGTTTTTT.